These 20 T cell receptor beta chains were all obtained from the same sample, sequenced in a study of T cell responses to AZD1222 COVID-19 vaccine. Here immunoSEQ multiplex PCR was the method, and the copy in TCRdb shows in-frame clones only, minus some. The sample contains about 130,000 clones, about 89% of which appear only once. Here the sequenced sample was peripheral blood, taken 28 days after the second AZD1222 dose. The receptors shown here come from an adult who received the AZD1222 COVID-19 vaccine.

The genes are TRBV18 and TRBJ1-4; D gene ambiguous. V lost 1 base and J 1 base, leaving 4 bases between the germline ends. Germline loops: CDR1 KGHSH, CDR2 LQKENI. This CDR3 has 14 residues. CDR3 DNA: TGTGCCAGCTCACCACAGGGAACTAATGAAAAACTGTTTTTT. Protein product: CASSPQGTNEKLFF.

The chain carries TRBV5-1 and TRBJ2-5, with D unresolved. The CDR3 runs to 13 residues. V was shortened by 0 bases and J by 2 bases, with 5 bases between the two germline ends. Germline V gene sequence: CDR1 SGHRS, CDR2 YFSETQ. DNA for the CDR3: TGCGCCAGCAGCTTGGTGGGGCAAGAGACCCAGTACTTC. This sequence encodes CASSLVGQETQYF.

CDR3 sequence reads: CASSHRQGTEAFF. The CDR3 nucleotides read TGCGCCAGCAGCCATCGACAGGGCACTGAAGCTTTCTTT. The chain has TRBV4-3 and TRBJ1-1, with TRBD1 identical over 7 bases. Germline assignment: CDR1 LGHNA and CDR2 YSLEER. Trimming took 3 bases from V and 4 from J; bases not matched to a gene: 2. The CDR3 consists of 13 residues.

This chain connects TRBV7-2 to TRBJ1-1; the D gene is possibly TRBD1 (6 bases). This CDR3 contains 14 residues. Germline CDR1 and CDR2: SGHTA and FQGNSA. Trimming removed 3 bases at V and 7 bases at J, with 15 bases between. The CDR3 nucleotides read TGTGCCAGCAGCTTCGCGACAGGACTATATGAAGCTTTCTTT. Its protein product is CASSFATGLYEAFF.

The V gene is TRBV10-2, the J gene TRBJ1-2; 8 nucleotides line up with TRBD1. Germline V CDR1 and CDR2: WSHSY, SAAADI. The CDR3 contains 13 residues. After removal of 4 bases from V and 8 bases from J, the junction contained 6 bases not matched to a gene. The CDR3: CASSGDRGGGYTF. DNA for the CDR3: TGCGCCAGCAGTGGTGACAGGGGTGGCGGCTACACCTTC.

This clone was recorded many times. J is TRBJ1-6 and V is TRBV25-1; D gene uncertain. Trimming shortened V by 4 bases and J by 4 bases, and 5 bases separated the two germline ends. Germline loops: CDR1 MGHDK, CDR2 SYGVNS. CDR3 length: 13 amino acids. CDR3 residues: CASSATYNSPLHF. The CDR3 bases are TGTGCCAGCAGTGCGACTTATAATTCACCCCTCCACTTT.

The chain couples TRBV19 to TRBJ1-1; 10 bases align to TRBD1. Germline CDR1 is LNHDA and CDR2 is SQIVND (reference sequence). The V and J ends lost 3 bases and 3 bases, in that order; junction bases with no gene match: 7. This CDR3 has 16 amino acids. The CDR3 loop is CASSMVRDRGYTEAFF. For the CDR3, the DNA is TGTGCCAGTAGTATGGTTAGGGACAGGGGATACACTGAAGCTTTCTTT.

The genes are TRBV5-4 and TRBJ1-1; D is undetermined. CDR3 length: 14 residues. The V end was cut by 3 bases, the J end by 0 bases, with 9 bases between. Germline CDR1 and CDR2: SGHNT and YYREEE (reference sequence). CDR3 nucleotide sequence: TGTGCCAGCAGCTCCATGGGGATGAACACTGAAGCTTTCTTT. Its translation is CASSSMGMNTEAFF.

The chain recombines TRBV2 with TRBJ1-1; D remains unclear. Germline CDR1 is SNHLY and CDR2 is FYNNEI. The CDR3 consists of 14 residues. Trimming removed 2 bases from V and 8 bases from J, with 15 bases in between. CDR3 sequence (DNA): TGTGCCAGCAGTGAACATCGGCCGCCTATGGAAGCTTTCTTT. This gives the protein CASSEHRPPMEAFF.

The V call is TRBV19, the J call TRBJ1-4; D gene unclear. Per germline, CDR1 LNHDA and CDR2 SQIVND (reference sequence). V gave up 5 bases and J gave up 7 bases, with 14 bases separating them. The length of the CDR3 is 14 residues. CDR3 DNA: TGTGCCAGTAGTGCCACAGTGGTGGGTGAAAAACTGTTTTTT. It is translated as CASSATVVGEKLFF.

The rearrangement links TRBV6-5 to TRBJ1-2; D gene unclear. CDR1 is MNHEY, CDR2 SVGAGI, per germline. V shed 6 bases and J shed 2 bases, with 4 bases lying between them. The CDR3 sequence is 11 residues long. CDR3 amino acids: CASSRNYGYTF. The CDR3 bases are TGTGCCAGCAGCCGGAACTATGGCTACACCTTC.

On this clone: One end of the junction fails to match germline, which may point to a read error. The chain carries TRBV7-7 and TRBJ2-2; D ambiguous. The CDR3 contains 15 residues. Per germline, CDR1 SSHAT and CDR2 FNYEAQ (reference sequence). CDR3: CASSQTGSLTGELFF. The DNA of the CDR3 is TGTGCTAGCAGCCAAACCGGAAGCCTCACCGGGGAGCTGTTTTTT.

The rearrangement uses TRBV5-8 and TRBJ1-2; 8 bases align to TRBD1. J gave up 9 bases and V 2 bases, and 9 bases lay outside the gene matches. CDR1 SGHTS and CDR2 YDEGEE come from the germline V gene. This CDR3 spans 14 amino acids. The CDR3, as DNA: TGTGCCAGCAGCTTTGGGCCAGGGGGCATGAGCTACACCTTC. Amino acid sequence: CASSFGPGGMSYTF.

With respect to this clone: A much larger clone differs from this one at a single base, so this may be a read error. The chain employs TRBV7-6 and TRBJ2-1; TRBD2 is a possible D gene (6 bases). CDR1 SGHVS and CDR2 FNYEAQ come from the germline V gene. The CDR3 extends over 14 amino acids. The germline V and J ends were trimmed by 3 bases and 1 base, with 7 bases remaining between them. The CDR3 DNA reads as TGTGCCAGCAGCTTGGGGGGTTCCTACAATGAGCAGTTCTTC. This encodes CASSLGGSYNEQFF.

The chain combines TRBV6-5 with TRBJ2-2; D unclear. This CDR3 comprises 14 residues. Trimming took off 2 bases at V and 3 bases at J, with 7 bases between the two ends. The germline V gene has CDR1 MNHEY and CDR2 SVGAGI. CDR3 sequence (DNA): TGTGCCAGCAGTTACAAAGGGTACACCGGGGAGCTGTTTTTT. Residues: CASSYKGYTGELFF.

CDR3 nucleotides: TGTGCCAGCAGTGAGACTAGCCTGTTTAAGTTCTTC. Translating it yields CASSETSLFKFF. V gene TRBV6-8 combines with J gene TRBJ2-1; 7 bases map to TRBD2. In germline, CDR1 is MNHGY, CDR2 SAAAGT. After removal of 5 bases from V and 14 bases from J, the junction contained 9 bases not matched to a gene. CDR3 length: 12 amino acids.

The chain has TRBV2 and TRBJ2-1; TRBD1 agrees at 9 bases. The junction had 10 bases not matched to a gene; V was cut back by 7 bases and J by 0 bases. CDR3 length: 17 residues. Germline V lookup: CDR1 SNHLY, CDR2 FYNNEI. Written as DNA, the CDR3 is TGTGCCAGCATACCCCTAACAGGGGGCCCCTCCTACAATGAGCAGTTCTTC. Amino acids: CASIPLTGGPSYNEQFF.

This clone has a handful of counts. This chain links TRBV7-8 with TRBJ2-6, with D hard to call. Trimming pared 0 bases from V and 0 bases from J, leaving 6 bases between. The CDR3 has 16 residues. Germline lookup yields CDR1 SGHVS and CDR2 FQNEAQ. CDR3 DNA sequence: TGTGCCAGCAGCTTAGCGTCAGGCTCTGGGGCCAACGTCCTGACTTTC. It yields the protein CASSLASGSGANVLTF.

V and J are TRBV6-5 and TRBJ1-5; 8 bases line up with TRBD1. V dropped 7 bases and J dropped 6; count of bases not matched to a gene: 11. Germline V gene lookup returns CDR1 MNHEY and CDR2 SVGAGI. The CDR3 has 15 residues. The CDR3 loop reads CASTPQGGRGQPQHF. The CDR3 DNA follows: TGTGCCAGCACCCCACAGGGGGGAAGGGGTCAGCCCCAGCATTTT.

The J gene is TRBJ2-3, the V gene TRBV2, with D perhaps matching TRBD2 (6 bases). Looked up from germline, CDR1 is SNHLY and CDR2 is FYNNEI. The CDR3 consists of 13 residues. The ends were cut back, 6 bases at V and 3 bases at J, with 10 bases in the middle. This CDR3 is CASSRDFTDTQYF. CDR3 DNA sequence: TGTGCCAGCAGCAGGGACTTTACAGATACGCAGTATTTT.